The present entry profiles one T cell receptor (beta chain) with its context. The data were taken from a study of T cell changes during pregnancy in multiple sclerosis. Generated by immunoSEQ multiplex PCR, the TCRdb table keeps only in-frame clones and is missing some. The sample carries tens of thousands of clones, roughly 93% recorded once. Germline CDR1 KGHSH, CDR2 LQKENI. The CDR3 loop spans 15 amino acids. V was cut by 2 bases and J by 2 bases, with 12 bases left in between. The TCR was taken from a female donor with multiple sclerosis, enrolled in a pregnancy study. The sample consisted of CD8+ T cells from peripheral blood mononuclear cells, taken in the third trimester of pregnancy. The V gene is TRBV18, the J gene TRBJ2-5, with TRBD2 as a possible D gene (5 bases). Here the CDR3 reads CASSPWQDSQETQYF. Here the CDR3 DNA reads TGTGCCAGCTCACCATGGCAGGACTCACAAGAGACCCAGTACTTC. The complete variable domain, with remaining parts taken from reference TRBV18 and TRBJ2-5, reads NAGVMQNPRHLVRRRGQEARLRCSPMKGHSHVYWYRQLPEEGLKFMVYLQKENIIDESGMPKERFSAEFPKEGPSILRIQQVVRGDSAAYFCASSPWQDSQETQYFGPGTRLLVL.